The following is a T cell receptor (beta chain) sequence with its context. Its antigen is unidentified. Compared with germline, one end of the junction differs, possibly owing to a read error. CDR3 length: 15 residues. The sample comes from a study of OX40 agonist ivuxolimab in advanced cancers. Study findings and constraints: Compared with CD4+, CD8+ T cells on average had more expanded clones.

The data were produced by immunoSEQ multiplex PCR, yet TCRdb's version contains in-frame clones alone and is incomplete. The repertoire holds around 45,000 clones, roughly 84% seen once, with 2% to 3% in the top ten. Source: CD4+ or CD8+ T cells sorted from blood, taken in a trial of the OX40 agonist ivuxolimab. The receptor was isolated from an adult with an advanced solid tumor such as melanoma, head and neck, liver or kidney cancer. This chain uses TRBV5-3 with TRBJ1-2, with D perhaps TRBD1 (5 bases). TRBV5-3 is an open reading frame, and its role is uncertain. As DNA, the CDR3 is TGTGCCAGCAGCTTGTCGGCCAGGGTGAAGGATGGCTACACCTTC. Its translation is CASSLSARVKDGYTF.